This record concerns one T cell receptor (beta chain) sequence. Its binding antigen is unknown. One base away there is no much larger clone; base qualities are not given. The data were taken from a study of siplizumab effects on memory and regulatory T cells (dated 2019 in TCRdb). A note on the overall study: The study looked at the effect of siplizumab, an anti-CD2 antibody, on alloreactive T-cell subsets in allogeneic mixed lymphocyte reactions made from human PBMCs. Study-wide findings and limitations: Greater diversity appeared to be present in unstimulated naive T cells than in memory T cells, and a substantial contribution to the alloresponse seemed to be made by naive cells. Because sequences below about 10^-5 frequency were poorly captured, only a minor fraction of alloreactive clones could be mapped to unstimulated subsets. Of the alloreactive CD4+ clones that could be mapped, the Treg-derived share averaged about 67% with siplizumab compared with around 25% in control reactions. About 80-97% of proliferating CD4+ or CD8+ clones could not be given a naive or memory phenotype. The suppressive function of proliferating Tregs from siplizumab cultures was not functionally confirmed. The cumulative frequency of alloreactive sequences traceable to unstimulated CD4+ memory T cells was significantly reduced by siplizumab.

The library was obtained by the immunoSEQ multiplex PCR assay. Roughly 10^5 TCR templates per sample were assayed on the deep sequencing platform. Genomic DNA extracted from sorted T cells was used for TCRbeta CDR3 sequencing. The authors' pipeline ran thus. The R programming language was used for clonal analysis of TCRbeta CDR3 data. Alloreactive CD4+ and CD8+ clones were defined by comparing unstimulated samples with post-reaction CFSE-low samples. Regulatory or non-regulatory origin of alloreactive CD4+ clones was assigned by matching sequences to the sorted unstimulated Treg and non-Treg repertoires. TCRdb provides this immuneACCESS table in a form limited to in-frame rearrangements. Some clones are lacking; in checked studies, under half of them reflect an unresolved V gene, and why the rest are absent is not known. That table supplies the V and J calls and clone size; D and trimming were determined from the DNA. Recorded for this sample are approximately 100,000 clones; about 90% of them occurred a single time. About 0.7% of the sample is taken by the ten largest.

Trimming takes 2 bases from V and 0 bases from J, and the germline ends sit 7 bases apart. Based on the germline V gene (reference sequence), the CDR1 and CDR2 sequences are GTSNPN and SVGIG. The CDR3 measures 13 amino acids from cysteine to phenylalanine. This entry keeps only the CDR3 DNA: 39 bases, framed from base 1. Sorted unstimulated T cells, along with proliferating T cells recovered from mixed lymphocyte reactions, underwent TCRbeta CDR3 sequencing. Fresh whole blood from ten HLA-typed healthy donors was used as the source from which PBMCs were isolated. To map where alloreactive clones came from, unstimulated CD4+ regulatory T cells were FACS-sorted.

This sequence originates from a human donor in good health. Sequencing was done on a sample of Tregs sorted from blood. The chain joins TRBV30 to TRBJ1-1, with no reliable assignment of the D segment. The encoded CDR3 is CAWSPLLNTEAFF. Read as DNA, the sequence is TGTGCCTGGAGTCCACTCTTGAACACTGAAGCTTTCTTT.